Listed below are T cell receptor beta chains from one sample, sequenced in a study of cytomegalovirus exposure and HLA in healthy donors. The method was immunoSEQ multiplex PCR; TCRdb's version includes in-frame clones alone and lacks a portion of them. The table shows under 150,000 clones, with roughly two thirds occurring only once. The sample taken for sequencing was PBMCs. These receptors were obtained from a man aged 25-45 years in good health and CMV-seropositive. The CDR3 runs from the conserved cysteine through the conserved F or W. The D gene is left open where the match is weak.

TRBV5-8	TRBJ2-1	NA	CASSFESGGSYNEQFF
TRBV28	TRBJ2-1	TRBD2	CASSLVQGLAGRGSYNEQFF
TRBV28	TRBJ2-7	NA	CASSLYGGTYEQYF
TRBV28	TRBJ2-7	TRBD2	CASSPRGLAASVGEQYF
TRBV19	TRBJ2-1	TRBD1	CASKVRDRRNEQFF
TRBV7-2	TRBJ2-7	NA	CASSRPPAGNSYEQYF
TRBV18	TRBJ2-3	TRBD1	CASSPGQGADTQYF
TRBV18	TRBJ2-7	NA	CASSPVARGAGDEQYF
TRBV6-6	TRBJ2-7	TRBD2	CASSSGTSASYEQYF
TRBV5-6	TRBJ1-2	NA	CASSLVTDIYGYTF
TRBV5-4	TRBJ2-5	NA	CASSIVGTQYQETQYF
TRBV18	TRBJ1-2	TRBD1	CASSLVTGDNYGYTF
TRBV11-2	TRBJ2-2	NA	CASSLLGTNTGELFF
TRBV4-2	TRBJ2-4	TRBD1	CASNLGQGLNIQYF
TRBV5-4	TRBJ2-1	TRBD2	CASSLVLAAHNEQFF
TRBV12-5	TRBJ2-7	TRBD1	CASGRTGGAYEQYF
TRBV7-9	TRBJ2-7	NA	CASSLVRSATPSEQYF
TRBV27	TRBJ1-1	TRBD1	CASRLRGPGAHTEAFF
TRBV4-3	TRBJ2-2	NA	CASSQKQGTTNTGELFF
TRBV10-3	TRBJ2-4	TRBD1	CAISDHGTGNKNIQYF
TRBV28	TRBJ1-2	NA	CASSLSRGRGYTF
TRBV10-3	TRBJ1-2	TRBD1	CAISGAGQTGRSYGYTF
TRBV29-1	TRBJ1-1	NA	CSVSGMNTEAFF
TRBV5-1	TRBJ2-1	NA	CASSLGGGANSYNEQFF
TRBV7-6	TRBJ1-2	TRBD1	CASSFAFRGRNRGYTF
TRBV11-3	TRBJ2-3	NA	CASSSGVGDTDTQYF
TRBV7-9	TRBJ1-1	NA	CASSLVQGSTEAFF
TRBV7-6	TRBJ1-1	NA	CASSLTGVLEAFF
TRBV2	TRBJ1-2	NA	CASSSPRGDYGYTF
TRBV19	TRBJ2-6	NA	CASCTSSGANVLTF
TRBV5-1	TRBJ1-1	NA	CASSPGQNTEAFF
TRBV9	TRBJ2-1	TRBD2	CASSVVPEAGAYNEQFF
TRBV18	TRBJ1-3	NA	CASSPSQDHTGNTIYF
TRBV9	TRBJ2-2	TRBD1	CASSVQGAGELFF
TRBV7-2	TRBJ2-3	TRBD2	CASSLQFSGRAGNTQYF
TRBV11-2	TRBJ2-5	NA	CASSLTETEQETQYF
TRBV28	TRBJ2-7	TRBD2	CASSTLLAGASYEQYF
TRBV5-6	TRBJ1-4	NA	CASSLRGNEKLFF
TRBV5-4	TRBJ2-5	NA	CASSISKTAQETQYF
TRBV19	TRBJ1-1	TRBD1	CASSIHRGGRTEAFF
TRBV5-1	TRBJ2-7	NA	CASSLGGRPGLYEQYF
TRBV5-1	TRBJ1-1	TRBD1	CASSLGGTGLTEAFF
TRBV9	TRBJ2-2	TRBD1	CASSAGQGLAGELFF
TRBV7-2	TRBJ2-2	NA	CASSPENGGELFF
TRBV9	TRBJ1-2	NA	CASSFGTGTPTITF
TRBV29-1	TRBJ2-5	TRBD2	CSVTSGQETQYF
TRBV4-3	TRBJ2-5	NA	CASSQEASGLGETQYF
TRBV5-5	TRBJ1-1	NA	CASSFTGVSEAFF
TRBV7-6	TRBJ2-5	NA	CASSQGLIPGETQYF
TRBV7-5	TRBJ2-7	NA	CARRSQGAYEQYF
TRBV9	TRBJ1-2	TRBD1	CASSETGQYYGYTF
TRBV18	TRBJ1-5	NA	CASSTQVNQPQHF
TRBV7-2	TRBJ2-7	TRBD2	CASSLYGTSGVYEQYF
TRBV27	TRBJ1-2	TRBD1	CASSATWDRNYGYTF